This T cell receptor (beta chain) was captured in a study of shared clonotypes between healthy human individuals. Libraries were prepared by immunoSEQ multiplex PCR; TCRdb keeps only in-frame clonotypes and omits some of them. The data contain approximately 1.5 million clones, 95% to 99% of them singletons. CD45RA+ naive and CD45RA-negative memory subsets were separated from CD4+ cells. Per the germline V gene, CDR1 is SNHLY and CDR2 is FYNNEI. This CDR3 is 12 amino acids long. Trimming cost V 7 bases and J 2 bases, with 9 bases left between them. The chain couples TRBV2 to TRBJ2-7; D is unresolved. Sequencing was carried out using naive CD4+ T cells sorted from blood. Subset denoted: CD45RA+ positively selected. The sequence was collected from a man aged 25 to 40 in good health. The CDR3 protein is CASKGNTYEQYF. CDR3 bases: TGTGCCAGCAAAGGGAATACCTACGAGCAGTACTTC.